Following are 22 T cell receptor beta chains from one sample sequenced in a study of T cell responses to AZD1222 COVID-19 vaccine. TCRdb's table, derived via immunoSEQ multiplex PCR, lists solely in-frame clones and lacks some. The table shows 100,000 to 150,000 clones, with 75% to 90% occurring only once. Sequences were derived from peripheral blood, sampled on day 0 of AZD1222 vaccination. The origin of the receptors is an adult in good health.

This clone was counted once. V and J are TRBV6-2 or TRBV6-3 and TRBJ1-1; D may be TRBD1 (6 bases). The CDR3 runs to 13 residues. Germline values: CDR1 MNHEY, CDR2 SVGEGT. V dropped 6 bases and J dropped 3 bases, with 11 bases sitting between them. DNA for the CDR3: TGTGCCAGCAGCGGTACAGGGTACACTGAAGCTTTCTTT. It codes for CASSGTGYTEAFF.

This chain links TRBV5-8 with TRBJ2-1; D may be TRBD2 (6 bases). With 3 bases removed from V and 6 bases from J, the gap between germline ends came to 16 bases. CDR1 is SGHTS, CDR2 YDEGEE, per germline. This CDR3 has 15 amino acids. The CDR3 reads CASSWGPGLSNEQFF. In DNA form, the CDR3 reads TGTGCCAGCAGCTGGGGTCCGGGACTTTCCAATGAGCAGTTCTTC.

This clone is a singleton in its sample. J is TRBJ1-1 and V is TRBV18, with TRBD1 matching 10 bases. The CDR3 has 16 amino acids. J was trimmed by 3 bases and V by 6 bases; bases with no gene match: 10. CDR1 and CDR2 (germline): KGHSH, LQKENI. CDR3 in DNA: TGTGCCAGCTCTCGGGGACAGGGGCCACCACACACTGAAGCTTTCTTT. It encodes CASSRGQGPPHTEAFF.

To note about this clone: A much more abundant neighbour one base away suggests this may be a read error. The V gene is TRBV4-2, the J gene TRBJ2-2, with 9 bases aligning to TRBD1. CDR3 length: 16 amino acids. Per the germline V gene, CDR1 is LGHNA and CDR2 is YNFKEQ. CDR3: CPPSQDRGGLSGELFF. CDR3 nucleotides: TGTCCCCCCAGCCAAGACAGGGGGGGGTTGTCCGGGGAGCTGTTTTTT.

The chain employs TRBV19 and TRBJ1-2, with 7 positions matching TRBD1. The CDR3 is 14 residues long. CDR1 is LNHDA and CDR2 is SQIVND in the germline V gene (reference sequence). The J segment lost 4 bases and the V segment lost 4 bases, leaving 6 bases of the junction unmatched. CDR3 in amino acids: CASSTTWDSYGYTF. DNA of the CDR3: TGTGCCAGTAGTACGACTTGGGACAGCTATGGCTACACCTTC.

CDR3 sequence (DNA): TGTGCCAGCAGCCCACTACTAGAGACACAGAACTATGGCTACACCTTC. Translation: CASSPLLETQNYGYTF. The chain joins TRBV16 to TRBJ1-2; no firm D call. Germline loops: CDR1 KGHSY, CDR2 FQNENV. The CDR3 runs to 16 residues. Trimming removed 4 bases at V and 2 bases at J, with 17 bases between.

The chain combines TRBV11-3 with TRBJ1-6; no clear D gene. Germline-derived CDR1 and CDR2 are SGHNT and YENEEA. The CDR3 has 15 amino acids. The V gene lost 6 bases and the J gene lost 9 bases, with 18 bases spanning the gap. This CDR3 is CASRQRTAWGSPLHF. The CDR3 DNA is TGTGCCAGCAGACAAAGGACTGCCTGGGGTTCACCCCTCCACTTT.

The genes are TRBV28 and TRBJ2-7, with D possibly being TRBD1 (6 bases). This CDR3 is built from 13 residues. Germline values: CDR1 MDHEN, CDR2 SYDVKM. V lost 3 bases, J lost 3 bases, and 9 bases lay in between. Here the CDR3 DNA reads TGTGCCAGCAGTTTGACAGGTGACTACGAGCAGTACTTC. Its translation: CASSLTGDYEQYF.

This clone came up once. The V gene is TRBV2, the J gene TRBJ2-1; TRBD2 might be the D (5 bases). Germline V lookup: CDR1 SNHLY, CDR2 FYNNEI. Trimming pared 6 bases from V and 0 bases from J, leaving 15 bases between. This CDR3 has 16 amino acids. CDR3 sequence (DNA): TGTGCCAGCAGCTCTAGCTCTCTTAGCTCCTACAATGAGCAGTTCTTC. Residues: CASSSSSLSSYNEQFF. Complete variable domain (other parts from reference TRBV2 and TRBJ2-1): EPEVTQTPSHQVTQMGQEVILRCVPISNHLYFYWYRQILGQKVEFLVSFYNNEISEKSEIFDDQFSVERPDGSNFTLKIRSTKLEDSAMYFCASSSSSLSSYNEQFFGPGTRLTVL.

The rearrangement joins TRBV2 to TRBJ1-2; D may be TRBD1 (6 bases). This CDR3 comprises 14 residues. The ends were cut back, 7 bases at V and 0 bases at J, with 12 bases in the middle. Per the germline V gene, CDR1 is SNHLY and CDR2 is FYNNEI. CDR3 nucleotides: TGTGCCAGCACCCGGGACACCTCTAACTATGGCTACACCTTC. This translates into CASTRDTSNYGYTF.

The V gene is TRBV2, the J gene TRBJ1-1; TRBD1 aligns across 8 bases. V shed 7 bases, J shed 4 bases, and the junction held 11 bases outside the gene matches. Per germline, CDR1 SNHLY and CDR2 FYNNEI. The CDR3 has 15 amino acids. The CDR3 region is CASIPRLQGGTEAFF. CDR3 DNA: TGTGCCAGCATCCCCAGGTTACAGGGGGGCACTGAAGCTTTCTTT.

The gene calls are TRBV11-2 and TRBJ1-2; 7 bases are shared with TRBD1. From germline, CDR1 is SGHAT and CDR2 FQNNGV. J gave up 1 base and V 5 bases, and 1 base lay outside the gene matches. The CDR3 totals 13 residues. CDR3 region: CASSAGGNYGYTF. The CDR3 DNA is TGTGCCAGCAGCGCAGGGGGTAACTATGGCTACACCTTC.

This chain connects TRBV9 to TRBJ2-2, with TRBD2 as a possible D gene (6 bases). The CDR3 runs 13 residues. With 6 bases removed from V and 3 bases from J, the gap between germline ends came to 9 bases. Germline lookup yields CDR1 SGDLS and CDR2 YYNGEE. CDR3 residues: CASTWGDTGELFF. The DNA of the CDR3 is TGTGCCAGCACCTGGGGGGACACCGGGGAGCTGTTTTTT.

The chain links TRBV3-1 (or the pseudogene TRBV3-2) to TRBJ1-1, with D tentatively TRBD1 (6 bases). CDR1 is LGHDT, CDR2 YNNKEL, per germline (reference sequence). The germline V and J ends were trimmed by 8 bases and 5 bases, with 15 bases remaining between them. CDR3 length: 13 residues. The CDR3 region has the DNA TGTGCCAGCGCCCAGGGGTTCCGGACTGAAGCTTTCTTT. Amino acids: CASAQGFRTEAFF.

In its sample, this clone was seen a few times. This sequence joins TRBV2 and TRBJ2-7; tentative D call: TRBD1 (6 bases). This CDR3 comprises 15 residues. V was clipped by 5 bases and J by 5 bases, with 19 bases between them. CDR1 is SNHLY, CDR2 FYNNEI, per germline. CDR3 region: CASSSLWQGLNEQYF. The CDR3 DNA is TGTGCCAGCAGTTCACTGTGGCAGGGGCTCAACGAGCAGTACTTC.

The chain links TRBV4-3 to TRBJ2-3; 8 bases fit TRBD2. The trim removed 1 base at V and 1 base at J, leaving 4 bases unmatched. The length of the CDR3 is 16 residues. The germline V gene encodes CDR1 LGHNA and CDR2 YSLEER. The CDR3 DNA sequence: TGCGCCAGCAGCCAAGCGGGGGGGCACGGCACAGATACGCAGTATTTT. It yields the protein CASSQAGGHGTDTQYF.

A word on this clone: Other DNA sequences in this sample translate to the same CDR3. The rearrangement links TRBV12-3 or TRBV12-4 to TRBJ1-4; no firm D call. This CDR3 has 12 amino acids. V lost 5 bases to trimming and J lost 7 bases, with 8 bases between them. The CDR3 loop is CASSPDREKLFF. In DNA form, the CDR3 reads TGTGCCAGCAGTCCAGACCGTGAAAAACTGTTTTTT.

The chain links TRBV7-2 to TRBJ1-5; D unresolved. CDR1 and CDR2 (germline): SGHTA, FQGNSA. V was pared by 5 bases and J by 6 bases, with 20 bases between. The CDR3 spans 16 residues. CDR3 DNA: TGTGCCAGCAGCCCAAGTCCTTCAGGACGTTTTCAGCCCCAGCATTTT. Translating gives CASSPSPSGRFQPQHF.

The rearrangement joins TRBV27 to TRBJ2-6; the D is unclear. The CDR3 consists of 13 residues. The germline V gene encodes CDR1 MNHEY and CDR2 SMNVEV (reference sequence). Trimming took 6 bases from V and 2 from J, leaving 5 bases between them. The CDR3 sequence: CASRFTGANVLTF. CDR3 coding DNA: TGTGCCAGCAGGTTTACTGGGGCCAACGTCCTGACTTTC.

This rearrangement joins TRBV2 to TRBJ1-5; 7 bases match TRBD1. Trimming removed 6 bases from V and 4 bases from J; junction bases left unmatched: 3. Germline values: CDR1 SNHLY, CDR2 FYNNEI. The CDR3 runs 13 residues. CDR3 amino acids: CASSGTENQPQHF. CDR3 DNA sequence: TGTGCCAGCAGCGGGACAGAAAATCAGCCCCAGCATTTT.

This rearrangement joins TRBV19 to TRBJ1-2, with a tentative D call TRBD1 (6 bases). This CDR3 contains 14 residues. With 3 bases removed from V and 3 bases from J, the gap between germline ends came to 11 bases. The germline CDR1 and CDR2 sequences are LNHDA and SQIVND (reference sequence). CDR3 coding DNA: TGTGCCAGTAGTATCAATCAGGGGTACTATGGCTACACCTTC. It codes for CASSINQGYYGYTF.

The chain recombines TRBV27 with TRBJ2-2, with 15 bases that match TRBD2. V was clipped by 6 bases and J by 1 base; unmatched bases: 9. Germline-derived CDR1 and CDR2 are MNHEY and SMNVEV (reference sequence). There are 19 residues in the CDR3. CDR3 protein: CASSRPGLAGGMNTGELFF. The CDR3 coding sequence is TGTGCCAGCAGCCGACCGGGACTAGCGGGGGGAATGAACACCGGGGAGCTGTTTTTT.